Each of the 21 T cell receptor beta chains below was sequenced from the same sample in a study of tumor and adjacent non-tumor tissue in lung cancer. The template was RNA from unsorted bulk tissue. The library came from three nested PCR rounds adapted from ARM-PCR protocols. From the multiplex PCR reads, TCRdb called clonotypes with MiXCR, one entry per CDR3 protein. The sample includes over 110,000 distinct CDR3 sequences, approximately 66% seen only once; the top ten take roughly 20%. The sequenced sample consisted of lung tumor tissue. All receptors derive from a man between 60 and 75 years old with small cell lung cancer.

This clonotype has just one count. One end of the junction varies from germline; a read error may be responsible. The chain is built from TRBV11-3 and TRBJ1-3, with D maybe TRBD1 (6 bases). The CDR3 sequence is 15 residues long. Germline CDR1 reads SGHNT; CDR2 reads YENEEA. CDR3 in DNA: TGTGCCAGCGGCGGGGGGCACCTCTCTGTAAACACCATATATTTT. Translated, it gives CASGGGHLSVNTIYF.

The sample holds a few counts of this clonotype. The chain is built from TRBV19 and TRBJ2-1; D is unclear. The length of the CDR3 is 15 residues. From germline, CDR1 is LNHDA and CDR2 SQIVND (reference sequence). V lost 3 bases and J 0 bases, leaving 9 bases between the germline ends. The CDR3 region has the DNA TGTGCCAGTAGTATCGACGGCCCCTCCTACAATGAGCAGTTCTTC. It yields the protein CASSIDGPSYNEQFF.

To note about this clonotype: A much larger clonotype is one base distant, so this may be a read error. This chain uses TRBV28 with TRBJ2-7, with 7 bases aligning to TRBD1. CDR1 is MDHEN and CDR2 is SYDVKM in the germline V gene. The CDR3 length is 15 residues. Trimming took 6 bases from V and 5 from J; bases not matched to a gene: 13. CDR3 in amino acids: CASRGPGQWEDEQYF. The CDR3 DNA reads TGTGCCAGCAGAGGTCCGGGACAGTGGGAAGACGAGCAGTACTTC. Using reference TRBV28 and TRBJ2-7 for the parts outside the CDR3, the full variable domain is DVKVTQSSRYLVKRTGEKVFLECVQDMDHENMFWYRQDPGLGLRLIYFSYDVKMKEKGDIPEGYSVSREKKERFSLILESASTNQTSMYLCASRGPGQWEDEQYFGPGTRLTVT.

Regarding this clonotype: A much larger clone sits a single nucleotide away, making a read error possible. J is TRBJ2-3 and V is TRBV4-1; 8 bases agree with TRBD2. The CDR3 is 21 amino acids. The germline CDR1 and CDR2 sequences are MGHRA and YSYEKL. DNA for the CDR3: TGCGCCAACAGCCAAGGAACACCTCGTCGCGGGAGGCTAACTAGCACAGATACGCAGTATTTT. Residues: CANSQGTPRRGRLTSTDTQYF.

The chain joins TRBV5-4 to TRBJ2-7; a possible D gene is TRBD2 (5 bases). The V end was cut by 6 bases, the J end by 0 bases, with 13 bases between. The CDR3 consists of 14 residues. Germline V gene sequence: CDR1 SGHNT, CDR2 YYREEE (reference sequence). DNA of the CDR3: TGTGCCAGCACCCGAGGGCGGAACTCCTACGAGCAGTACTTC. The encoded protein is CASTRGRNSYEQYF.

The chain recombines TRBV11-2 with TRBJ2-7; D unclear. Germline-derived CDR1 and CDR2 are SGHAT and FQNNGV. The CDR3 is made up of 14 amino acids. This CDR3 is CASSPDLTSCERYV. CDR3 sequence (DNA): TGTGCCAGCAGCCCCGACTTGACCTCCTGCGAGCGGTACGTC.

V is TRBV6-1 and J is TRBJ2-5, with TRBD1 matching over 9 bases. The trim removed 4 bases at V and 7 bases at J, leaving 7 bases unmatched. This CDR3 contains 14 residues. The germline CDR1 and CDR2 sequences are MNHNS and SASEGT. The CDR3 nucleotides read TGTGCCAGCAGTGGAAACAGGGGGCAGGGGACCCAGTACTTC. It specifies CASSGNRGQGTQYF.

The V and J genes are TRBV10-2 and TRBJ1-2; no definite D call. The CDR3 contains 13 residues. Germline values: CDR1 WSHSY, CDR2 SAAADI. V lost 4 bases and J 1 base, leaving 7 bases between the germline ends. CDR3 loop: CASSGLDNYGYTF. The CDR3 region has the DNA TGCGCCAGCAGTGGGTTAGATAACTATGGCTACACCTTC.

This clonotype was recorded at least ten times. The rearrangement links TRBV6-6 to TRBJ2-7; 9 bases agree with TRBD1. CDR3 length equals 14 residues. The germline CDR1 and CDR2 sequences are MNHNY and SVGAGI (reference sequence). The junction had 6 bases not matched to a gene; V was cut back by 6 bases and J by 3 bases. The CDR3 DNA is TGTGCCAGCAGAAAGACAGGGGGGGTCTACGAGCAGTACTTC. It yields the protein CASRKTGGVYEQYF.

This clonotype has at least ten counts. The CDR3 loop is CSVGGRQETQYF. The CDR3 region has the DNA TGCAGCGTGGGGGGCAGACAAGAGACCCAGTACTTC. The chain employs TRBV29-1 and TRBJ2-5; D could derive from TRBD1 or TRBD2 (6 bases each). Germline V gene sequence: CDR1 SQVTM, CDR2 ANQGSEA. This CDR3 has 12 residues. V lost 6 bases, J lost 2 bases, and 10 bases lay in between.

Remarks on this clonotype: An end of the junction differs from the germline gene, which may be a read error. The chain recombines TRBV20-1 with TRBJ1-2, with 10 bases identical to TRBD1. CDR3 length: 14 residues. Germline V lookup: CDR1 DFQATT, CDR2 SNEGSKA (reference sequence). The CDR3 DNA sequence: TGCTGTGCTCCCCGGACAGGGGGGAACTATGTCTACACCTTC. This encodes CCAPRTGGNYVYTF.

This chain uses TRBV20-1 with TRBJ1-1; 8 nucleotides align to TRBD1. CDR3 size: 15 residues. CDR1 and CDR2 (germline): DFQATT, SNEGSKA (reference sequence). Germline trimming cut 5 bases from V and 3 bases from J; bases unmatched to any gene: 11. CDR3 nucleotides: TGCAGTGCTCCTCGCCCTGACAGGGGCCACACTGAAGCTTTCTTT. Amino acids: CSAPRPDRGHTEAFF.

A word on this clonotype: An end of the junction differs from the germline gene, which may be a read error. J is TRBJ2-3 and V is TRBV30; D unclear. Germline assignment: CDR1 GTSNPN and CDR2 SVGIG (reference sequence). This CDR3 has 13 residues. The DNA for the CDR3 is TGTGCCTGGGGACGGAAAGGAGCAGATGCGCAGTATTTT. It codes for CAWGRKGADAQYF.

A word on this clonotype: A much larger clone differs by one base, so this may be a read error. The chain uses TRBV20-1 and TRBJ2-1; 9 bases align to TRBD2. CDR3 length equals 14 residues. Germline assignment: CDR1 DFQATT and CDR2 SNEGSKA (reference sequence). The CDR3 DNA reads TGCAATGCCCCCAGACTAGCGGAATACAATGAGCAGTTCTTC. Translated, it gives CNAPRLAEYNEQFF.

The chain combines TRBV20-1 with TRBJ2-3; the D gene is possibly TRBD2 (5 bases). The CDR3 loop spans 12 amino acids. Looked up from germline, CDR1 is DFQATT and CDR2 is SNEGSKA (reference sequence). In nucleotides, the CDR3 is TGCTATGCTATCAATCGGGGATATACGCAGTATTTT. Protein product: CYAINRGYTQYF.

Notes on this clonotype: One end of the junction fails to match germline, which may point to a read error. This rearrangement joins TRBV13 to TRBJ2-7, with 8 bases fitting TRBD1. Germline values: CDR1 PRHDT, CDR2 FYEKMQ (reference sequence). CDR3 size: 15 residues. This CDR3 is CANSLWRQGSDEQYF. DNA of the CDR3: TGTGCCAACAGCTTATGGCGACAGGGGTCGGACGAGCAGTACTTC.

The rearrangement links TRBV12-3 or TRBV12-4 to TRBJ2-1, with TRBD2 as a possible D gene (6 bases). This CDR3 contains 14 residues. V was pared by 4 bases and J by 9 bases, with 16 bases between. This CDR3 is CASSSNGGYGEQFF. The CDR3 coding sequence is TGTGCCAGCAGTTCAAACGGGGGTTACGGTGAGCAGTTCTTC.

This clonotype was detected a few times. The J gene is TRBJ2-7, the V gene TRBV11-1; no firm D call. This CDR3 comprises 14 residues. CDR1 and CDR2 from the germline V gene are SGHAT and FQDESV (reference sequence). The CDR3 bases are TGTGCTAGCAGCTTTCGTGGACCCTCCTACGAGCAGTACGTC. Translated, it gives CASSFRGPSYEQYV.

On this clonotype itself: This likely comes from a read error, as the CDR3 has no conserved phenylalanine or tryptophan at its end. The chain recombines TRBV30 with TRBJ2-6; a possible D gene is TRBD1 (5 bases). The CDR3 consists of 12 residues. The V gene's germline CDR1 is GTSNPN and CDR2 SVGIG (reference sequence). V was trimmed by 8 bases and J by 4 bases, leaving 9 bases between them. CDR3 loop: CAQGTGANVLTL. In nucleotides, the CDR3 is TGTGCCCAGGGTACCGGGGCCAACGTCCTGACTCTT.

The chain has TRBV5-4 and TRBJ2-1, with 10 bases aligning to TRBD2. The CDR3 has 15 amino acids. Germline lookup yields CDR1 SGHNT and CDR2 YYREEE (reference sequence). Losses at the gene ends were 4 bases for V and 4 bases for J; bases not matched to a gene: 5. The CDR3 DNA sequence: TGTGCCAGCAGCGACGGGACTAGCGTGTACAATGAGCAGTTCTTC. As protein: CASSDGTSVYNEQFF.

As to this clonotype: This may come from a read error, since a much larger clone is one base off. This chain joins TRBV6-5 and TRBJ2-1; 8 bases are shared with TRBD2. CDR1 MNHEY and CDR2 SVGAGI come from the germline V gene. The CDR3 loop spans 15 amino acids. DNA of the CDR3: TGTGCCAGCAGTTACAGCGGACTAGCATACAATGAGCAGTTATTC. Translation gives CASSYSGLAYNEQLF.